This TCR beta chain stems from a study of cytomegalovirus exposure and HLA in healthy donors. Findings and limits, study-wide: Some segments of the V type, notably TRBV6-2 and TRBV6-3, were excluded as indistinguishable.

Use of 60 Vbeta and 13 Jbeta primers characterized the PCR. TCRdb keeps only in-frame clones here, not all; method: immunoSEQ multiplex PCR. Among 150,000 to 200,000 clones listed, 84% were seen once. A remark on this clone: Its antigen is currently unknown.

The CDR3 extends over 19 amino acids. V trimming: 1 base; J trimming: 1 base; junction bases outside the gene matches: 10. CDR1 and CDR2 (germline): SGHVS, FQNEAQ. The sequence came from a boy aged 2 to 10 in good health and CMV-seronegative. The chain combines TRBV7-8 with TRBJ2-2, with 9 bases aligning to TRBD1. Sequencing input: PBMCs. The CDR3 reads CASSLDRDREVQNTGELFF. The CDR3 DNA reads TGTGCCAGCAGCTTAGACCGGGACAGGGAGGTCCAGAACACCGGGGAGCTGTTTTTT.